This entry features one T cell receptor (beta chain) sequence. The table lists this clonotype with a few counts. Its antigen is not yet known. No qualities accompany the bases; no much larger clone lies one base away. This entry comes from a study of T cells in Graves' hyperthyroidism and ophthalmopathy (dated by TCRdb to the late 2010s). Background for the entire study: Peripheral blood was sampled at the time of initial diagnosis, prior to any treatment. TCR V-J signatures able to tell the groups apart were searched for in a discovery cohort of 95 to 100 patients, of whom approximately 40 had Graves' ophthalmopathy and 57 had stable Graves' hyperthyroidism. An independent validation cohort of about 20 hyperthyroidism patients and roughly 16 patients who later progressed to ophthalmopathy tested prospective prediction of ophthalmopathy. For training and testing, the 100 or so patients in the discovery cohort were randomly divided in a 7:3 ratio. In addition, the study compared T-cell repertoires in thyroid tissue and in blood from five or six Graves' hyperthyroidism patients. After blood sampling, hyperthyroidism patients were treated with methimazole at a starting dose of 30 mg daily, and ophthalmopathy patients were treated with high-dose intravenous methylprednisolone. TCR Vbeta CDR3 sequencing of 130 to 150 peripheral blood samples (roughly 43 ophthalmopathy, around 80 hyperthyroidism and 17 progressor patients) is reported in the paper. The paper's findings and limits, for the study overall: Most expanded thyroid clonotypes (frequency above 0.001) were also detected in blood, suggesting blood repertoires may reflect thyroid immune responses. In validation, progression to ophthalmopathy was predicted by the model with 70% to 71% sensitivity and approximately 78% specificity, a median of around 5.9 months before onset. A model built on a 13 V-J signature distinguished ophthalmopathy from stable hyperthyroidism, reaching roughly 88% sensitivity and approximately 81% specificity in cross-validation and 80%/75% in testing. No statistical method was used to set the sample size in advance, and investigators knew the group allocation.

Stable Graves' hyperthyroidism was defined as no progression to ophthalmopathy during 18 months of follow-up. Hyperthyroidism patients were newly diagnosed, with disease duration under 2 months, and aged 18 to 65 years. The study excluded patients with uncontrolled infections, other autoimmune diseases, pregnancy or lactation. Diagnoses were established on the basis of clinical symptoms, serum thyroxine and TRAb, thyroid ultrasound, and orbital computed tomography. Ficoll-Paque density gradient centrifugation was used to isolate PBMCs from 8.5 to 10 ml of fresh peripheral blood. Total RNA was extracted with Trizol reagent, and quality was checked on an Agilent 2100 Bioanalyzer. The TCR beta CDR3 regions were amplified from the RNA transcripts. The first round of RT-PCR for the TCR CDR3 was performed with the HTBI primer set and the Qiagen OneStep RT-PCR kit. The libraries were constructed in a second round of multiplex PCR and then size-selected and purified. Paired-end sequencing of the libraries was performed with 100 bp reads on an Illumina HiSeq2000. As for the authors' bioinformatics: SOAPnuke was used to process the raw data, removing reads that contained adapters or uncalled bases, had a mean Phred below 15, or lacked an exact match to the constant primer or identifier. High-quality paired reads were merged with COPE v1.2.5, and unique nucleotide sequences were defined as clonotypes. Clonotypes were aligned to IMGT TRBV, TRBD and TRBJ reference segments using MiTCR v1.1. The analysis was restricted to V-J combinations with a frequency above 0.0001, which together covered 99% to 99.2% of the repertoires. A TCS score was defined as the ratio between F50 (clonal expansion) and ExV (chaos), using BLOSUM62-based TCRdist between CDR3 peptides within each V-J. Welch's t-statistics and random forest reduced approximately 520 V-J features to roughly 13, which were used in a naive Bayes classifier (R e1071). Clones were called with MiXCR by TCRdb after fastp trimmed the public reads at Q25, and only in-frame beta chains were retained. Entries that share a CDR3 protein sequence are merged under the most common genes and DNA. It is TCRdb's table, rather than the study itself, that gives the V and J calls and clone size. The sample data list about 210,000 distinct CDR3 sequences, and 15% to 20% of these were observed just once. The ten largest clonotypes hold roughly 50% of the sample.

This TCR came from a man aged 50-59 years with Graves' hyperthyroidism. The sample was blood.

The CDR3 region has the sequence CASSPPGSDEQYF. In nucleotides, the sequence is TGTGCCAGCAGCCCCCCAGGTAGCGACGAGCAGTACTTC. The sequence is built from TRBV5-5 and TRBJ2-7; TRBD2 is perhaps the D gene, given 5 matching bases. The CDR3 runs 13 amino acids, cysteine and phenylalanine included. The DNA shown is the 39-base CDR3, in frame from base 1. Looking up the germline V gene (reference sequence) yields CDR1 SGHKS and CDR2 YYEKEE. V and J lose 4 bases and 5 bases, and a span of 13 bases separates them.